The 21 T cell receptor beta chains below come from one sample, sequenced in a study of response to subunit inactivated influenza vaccine. TCRdb reanalysed the RT-PCR reads using MiXCR and keeps one entry per CDR3 protein. The table records about 520,000 distinct CDR3 sequences, 6.5% to 8% of them present only once. Sequenced here: PBMCs from blood, sampled 23 to 25 months after vaccination. All receptors come from a man in his fifties or sixties who received an inactivated influenza vaccine.

This clonotype was observed many times. The chain combines TRBV4-1 with TRBJ1-5; D unclear. This CDR3 spans 14 amino acids. Germline V lookup: CDR1 MGHRA, CDR2 YSYEKL. Trimming cost V 1 base and J 7 bases, with 11 bases left between them. DNA of the CDR3: TGCGCCAGCAGCCAAGCCTTTAGTACCCAGCCCCAGCATTTT. Its translation is CASSQAFSTQPQHF.

The chain links TRBV20-1 to TRBJ1-6; D gene ambiguous. This CDR3 has 15 residues. V lost 2 bases, J lost 5 bases, and 13 bases lay in between. Germline CDR1 is DFQATT and CDR2 is SNEGSKA (reference sequence). CDR3 amino acids: CSARTKRRDNSPLHF. The CDR3 DNA reads as TGCAGTGCTAGAACGAAGAGAAGAGATAATTCACCCCTCCACTTT.

The chain uses TRBV11-2 and TRBJ2-1; D gene ambiguous. The CDR3 covers 14 residues. Germline V lookup: CDR1 SGHAT, CDR2 FQNNGV. Trimming stripped 1 base from V and 6 bases from J, with 10 bases between. In DNA form, the CDR3 reads TGTGCCAGCAGCTTAGTTAGTCGGAGCAATGAGCAGTTCTTC. As protein: CASSLVSRSNEQFF.

In its sample, this clonotype was seen many times. The genes are TRBV7-9 and TRBJ1-6; D is ambiguous. From germline, CDR1 is SEHNR and CDR2 FQNEAQ (reference sequence). This CDR3 is 12 amino acids long. Trimming took off 5 bases at V and 5 bases at J, with 4 bases between the two ends. DNA for the CDR3: TGTGCCAGCAGCAGGGATAATTCACCCCTCCACTTT. It yields the protein CASSRDNSPLHF.

This clonotype was observed a handful of times. This chain uses TRBV28 with TRBJ1-2; D may be TRBD1 (5 bases). The germline V gene encodes CDR1 MDHEN and CDR2 SYDVKM. This CDR3 is 15 amino acids long. The V end was cut by 2 bases, the J end by 5 bases, with 15 bases between. The CDR3 region has the DNA TGTGCCAGCAGTTTACAACTACAGGTTGCTTATGGCTACACCTTC. It specifies CASSLQLQVAYGYTF.

This clonotype came up many times. The rearrangement links TRBV5-1 to TRBJ2-1; 10 nucleotides align to TRBD2. Trimming took 4 bases from V and 7 from J; bases not matched to a gene: 11. The CDR3 covers 16 residues. Germline V CDR1 and CDR2: SGHRS, YFSETQ. The CDR3 region is CASSPSAGGPLNEQFF. The CDR3 DNA sequence: TGCGCCAGCAGCCCATCAGCGGGGGGGCCCTTAAATGAGCAGTTCTTC.

The table lists this clonotype with many counts. This sequence joins TRBV3-1 and TRBJ1-2; D is undetermined. V dropped 3 bases and J dropped 6 bases, with 11 bases sitting between them. CDR3 length: 13 amino acids. Germline V gene sequence: CDR1 LGHDT, CDR2 YNNKEL (reference sequence). CDR3 protein: CASSQIRAHGYTF. Written as DNA, the CDR3 is TGTGCCAGCAGCCAGATCCGGGCACATGGCTACACCTTC.

The CDR3 DNA reads TGTGCCAGCAGACCCGCCAGGGGGTTGGTCACCGGGGAGCTGTTTTTT. It codes for CASRPARGLVTGELFF. The V gene is TRBV12-3 or TRBV12-4, the J gene TRBJ2-2, with TRBD1 matching over 7 bases. The length of the CDR3 is 16 residues. V was clipped by 6 bases and J by 4 bases; unmatched bases: 11.

Many counts were recorded for this clonotype. The V and J genes are TRBV20-1 and TRBJ2-3; a weak D match, TRBD2 (5 bases). V lost 3 bases to trimming and J lost 4 bases, with 11 bases between them. There are 13 residues in the CDR3. CDR1 and CDR2 (germline): DFQATT, SNEGSKA (reference sequence). The DNA of the CDR3 is TGCAGTGCTAGCATTTCGGGATCAGATACGCAGTATTTT. As protein: CSASISGSDTQYF.

The chain joins TRBV7-9 to TRBJ2-1; 10 positions agree with TRBD2. Looked up from germline, CDR1 is SEHNR and CDR2 is FQNEAQ (reference sequence). The CDR3 has 16 amino acids. With V trimmed by 6 bases and J by 4 bases, 9 bases remained unmatched. For the CDR3, the DNA is TGTGCCAGCAGATACGAAGGGACTAGCGCTTACAATGAGCAGTTCTTC. Encoded protein: CASRYEGTSAYNEQFF.

This clonotype was counted at least ten times. The chain couples TRBV20-1 to TRBJ2-7; 11 bases fit TRBD1. Germline V lookup: CDR1 DFQATT, CDR2 SNEGSKA (reference sequence). V dropped 3 bases and J dropped 0; count of bases not matched to a gene: 13. The CDR3 loop spans 18 amino acids. CDR3: CSARILGQGAKGSYEQYF. The CDR3 coding sequence is TGCAGTGCTAGGATACTCGGACAGGGGGCAAAGGGCTCCTACGAGCAGTACTTC.

This clonotype was seen a handful of times. This chain links TRBV7-2 with TRBJ2-7, with TRBD1 identical over 7 bases. Germline CDR1 SGHTA, CDR2 FQGNSA. CDR3 length equals 15 residues. Trimming removed 1 base from V and 2 bases from J; junction bases left unmatched: 5. The DNA of the CDR3 is TGTGCCAGCAGCTTAGACAGGGGAATGGCCTACGAGCAGTACTTC. Its translation is CASSLDRGMAYEQYF.

This clonotype was observed at least ten times. V gene TRBV27 combines with J gene TRBJ2-1; TRBD1 matches 7 bases. CDR3 length: 15 amino acids. CDR1 is MNHEY and CDR2 is SMNVEV in the germline V gene (reference sequence). Trimming removed 5 bases from V and 2 bases from J; junction bases left unmatched: 6. Here the CDR3 reads CASSPRDSPYNEQFF. In DNA form, the CDR3 reads TGTGCCAGCAGTCCCCGGGACAGCCCCTACAATGAGCAGTTCTTC.

This clonotype was detected only a few times. The J gene is TRBJ2-1, the V gene TRBV5-1; perhaps D is TRBD1 or TRBD2 (6 bases each). Germline lookup yields CDR1 SGHRS and CDR2 YFSETQ. Trimming shortened V by 5 bases and J by 6 bases, and 21 bases separated the two germline ends. The CDR3 length is 16 residues. The CDR3 DNA is TGCGCCAGCAGGGGGGCCGAGGACTATTTCTTCAATGAGCAGTTCTTC. Its protein product is CASRGAEDYFFNEQFF. The complete variable domain, with remaining parts taken from reference TRBV5-1 and TRBJ2-1, reads KAGVTQTPRYLIKTRGQQVTLSCSPISGHRSVSWYQQTPGQGLQFLFEYFSETQRNKGNFPGRFSGRQFSNSRSEMNVSTLELGDSALYLCASRGAEDYFFNEQFFGPGTRLTVL.

This chain links TRBV6-1 with TRBJ2-2; TRBD1 matches at 8 bases. Germline V gene data show CDR1 as MNHNS and CDR2 as SASEGT. With 8 bases clipped from V and 6 bases from J, the junction kept 8 bases outside the gene matches. This CDR3 has 14 amino acids. CDR3 protein: CASHNTGGSGELFF. The CDR3 DNA is TGTGCCAGCCACAACACAGGGGGTTCCGGGGAGCTGTTTTTT.

This chain links TRBV5-6 with TRBJ1-5, with D maybe TRBD1 (5 bases). Per the germline V gene, CDR1 is SGHDT and CDR2 is YYEEEE. Trimming removed 4 bases at V and 4 bases at J, with 15 bases between. The CDR3 spans 15 residues. The CDR3: CASSAGPGPNQPQHF. The DNA of the CDR3 is TGTGCCAGCAGCGCGGGGCCGGGACCTAATCAGCCCCAGCATTTT.

This clonotype was detected many times. The chain combines TRBV12-3 or TRBV12-4 with TRBJ2-5; D may be TRBD2 (5 bases). Trimming took off 2 bases at V and 0 bases at J, with 10 bases between the two ends. This CDR3 is 15 amino acids long. The CDR3 DNA reads as TGTGCCAGCAGTTTAAGTACTAGTCACCAAGAGACCCAGTACTTC. Protein sequence: CASSLSTSHQETQYF.

The table lists this clonotype with many counts. The V and J genes are TRBV7-9 and TRBJ2-7; no clear D. Germline lookup yields CDR1 SEHNR and CDR2 FQNEAQ (reference sequence). The CDR3 spans 12 residues. Between the trimmed V and J ends, which lost 7 bases and 7 bases, there was a span of 14 bases. The CDR3 sequence is CASNRAGREQYF. The CDR3 DNA reads TGTGCCAGCAACCGGGCTGGCCGGGAGCAGTACTTC.

This clonotype was found many times. The chain recombines TRBV12-3 or TRBV12-4 with TRBJ2-2; no clear D gene. V shed 7 bases and J shed 5 bases, with 5 bases lying between them. The CDR3 covers 11 residues. The CDR3 sequence is CASIKTGELFF. CDR3 sequence (DNA): TGTGCCAGCATCAAGACCGGGGAGCTGTTTTTT.

Note on this clonotype: With a much larger clone just one base away, this may be a read error. V usage is TRBV11-2 and J usage is TRBJ2-7; D unresolved. This CDR3 region has 13 residues. Germline CDR1 reads SGHAT; CDR2 reads FQNNGV. The CDR3 is CASSFEPRYEQHF. In DNA, the CDR3 is TGTGCCAGCAGCTTCGAGCCCAGGTACGAGCAGCACTTC.

The rearrangement links TRBV7-2 to TRBJ1-6, with D perhaps matching TRBD1 (5 bases). Germline CDR1 is SGHTA and CDR2 is FQGNSA. The CDR3 length is 14 residues. V dropped 3 bases and J dropped 10 bases, with 13 bases sitting between them. CDR3 protein: CASSFVGDVSPLHF. As DNA, the CDR3 is TGTGCCAGCAGCTTTGTAGGGGACGTCTCACCCCTCCACTTT.